What follows describes a single TCR beta chain. The entry originates in a study of blood T cell repertoires in COVID-19. Across the whole study: There were acute and convalescent COVID-19 samples, and they came from the United States, Italy and Spain. Nucleic acid was either cDNA or gDNA, and it came from T cells, B-cell-depleted T cells, or PBMCs.

Germline CDR1 LGHDT, CDR2 YNNKEL (reference sequence). The CDR3 totals 16 residues. Germline trimming cut 4 bases from V and 5 bases from J; bases unmatched to any gene: 13. How the authors handled the data: Amplified reference gene primers provided the basis for estimating nucleated cell counts. Using immunoSEQ multiplex PCR, the repertoire was profiled, and TCRdb retains in-frame clones only, with some absent. D and trimming were read from the DNA, whereas the V and J calls and clone size are those reported in that table. The table shows some 200,000 clones, with over 75% occurring only once. V is TRBV3-1 (or the pseudogene TRBV3-2) and J is TRBJ2-7; 8 bases are shared with TRBD2. The clonotype originates from an older man with acute or convalescent COVID-19. The specimen sequenced was peripheral blood. The CDR3 is CASSPGATGRAHEQYF. The CDR3 DNA is TGTGCCAGCAGCCCGGGGGCGACCGGGAGGGCCCACGAGCAGTACTTC.